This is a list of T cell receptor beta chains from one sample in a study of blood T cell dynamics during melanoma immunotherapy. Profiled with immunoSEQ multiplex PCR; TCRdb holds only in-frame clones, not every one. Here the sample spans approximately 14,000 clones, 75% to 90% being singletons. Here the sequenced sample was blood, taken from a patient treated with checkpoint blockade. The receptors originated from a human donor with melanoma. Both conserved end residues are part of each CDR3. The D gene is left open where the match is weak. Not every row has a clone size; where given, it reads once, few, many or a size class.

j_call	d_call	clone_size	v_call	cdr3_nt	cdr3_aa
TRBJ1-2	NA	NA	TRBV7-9	TGTGCCAGCAGCTTAGAAGGTAGAGGGGGAAACTATGGCTACACCTTC	CASSLEGRGGNYGYTF
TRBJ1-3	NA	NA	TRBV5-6	TGTGCCAGCAGCTTCGTTGCTGGAAACACCATATATTTT	CASSFVAGNTIYF
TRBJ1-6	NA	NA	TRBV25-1	TGTGCCAGCAGTGAGGAACGGGGTTGGAGCTCCTATAATTCACCCCTCCACTTT	CASSEERGWSSYNSPLHF
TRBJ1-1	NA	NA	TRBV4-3	TGCGCCAGCAGCCAAGATCGACAAGAAGCTTTCTTT	CASSQDRQEAFF
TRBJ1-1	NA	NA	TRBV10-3	TGTGCCATCAGTGATGGCAGGGTATTCACTGAAGCTTTCTTT	CAISDGRVFTEAFF
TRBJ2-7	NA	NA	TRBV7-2	TGTGCCAGCAGGGGAGCAGGAATCTACGAGCAGTACTTC	CASRGAGIYEQYF
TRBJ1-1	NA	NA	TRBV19	TGTGCCAGTATCGCGACGAGCGGGACAGCTTTCTTT	CASIATSGTAFF
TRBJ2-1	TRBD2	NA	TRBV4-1	TGCGCCAGCACCTTAGCGGGAGCTGGGTACAATGAGCAGTTCTTC	CASTLAGAGYNEQFF
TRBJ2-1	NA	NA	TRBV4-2	TGTGCCAGCAGCCAAGATTCGGCCTCCTACAATGAGCAGTTCTTC	CASSQDSASYNEQFF
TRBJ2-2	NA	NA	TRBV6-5	TGTGCCAGCAGTTACCTGGGGGAGCTGTTTTTT	CASSYLGELFF
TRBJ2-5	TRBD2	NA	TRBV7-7	TGTGCTAGCAGCACCGAGCTAGCGGGAGAGAGGGAGACCCAGTACTTC	CASSTELAGERETQYF
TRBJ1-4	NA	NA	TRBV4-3	TGCGCCAGCAGCCAAGAAGGCGCAACTAATGAAAAACTGTTTTTT	CASSQEGATNEKLFF
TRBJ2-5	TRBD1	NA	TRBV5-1	TGCGCCAGCAGCCATAAGCCGGGACAGCACCAAGAGACCCAGTACTTC	CASSHKPGQHQETQYF
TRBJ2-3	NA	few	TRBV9	TGTGCCAGCAGCGTAGCTGGCTCCACAGATACGCAGTATTTT	CASSVAGSTDTQYF
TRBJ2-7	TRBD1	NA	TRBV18	TGTGCCAGCTCACCTTTGTCCGGGACAGCTGGTCAGGAGCAGTACTTC	CASSPLSGTAGQEQYF
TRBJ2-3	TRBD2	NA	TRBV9	TGTGCCAGCAGCGTAGAGGGTACTAGCGTGGGAGATACGCAGTATTTT	CASSVEGTSVGDTQYF
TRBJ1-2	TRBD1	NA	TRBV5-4	TGTGCCAGCAGCGATCAGGGGGTAATGCGCTACACCTTC	CASSDQGVMRYTF
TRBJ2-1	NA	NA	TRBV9	TGTGCCAGCAGCAGAGAGGGGGGGTCCTACAATGAGCAGTTCTTC	CASSREGGSYNEQFF
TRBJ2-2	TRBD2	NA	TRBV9	TGTGCCAGCAGCGGACTAGCGGAGACCACCGGGGAGCTGTTTTTT	CASSGLAETTGELFF
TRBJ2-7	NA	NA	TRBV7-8	TGTGCCAGCAGCTTAGAATCTGTAGGGCCTGCCGAGCAGTACTTC	CASSLESVGPAEQYF
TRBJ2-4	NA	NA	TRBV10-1	TGCGCCAGCAGTGAAGGGGGGCGCAAAAACATTCAGTACTTC	CASSEGGRKNIQYF
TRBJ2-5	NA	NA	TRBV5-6	TGTGCCAGCAACTTACAGAGCGGGCCCATCCGGGGGGAGACCCAGTACTTC	CASNLQSGPIRGETQYF
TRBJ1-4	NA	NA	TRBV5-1	TGCGCCAGCAGCCTGAATGGGGCCAACGAAAAACTGTTTTTT	CASSLNGANEKLFF
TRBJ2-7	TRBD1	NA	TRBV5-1	TGCGCCAGCAGACCGGGACAGGGTCACGAGCAGTACTTC	CASRPGQGHEQYF
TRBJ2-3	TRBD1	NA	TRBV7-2	TGTGCCAGCAGCTTGCCCCCGGGACAGAAGATAGATACGCAGTATTTT	CASSLPPGQKIDTQYF
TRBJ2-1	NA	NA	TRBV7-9	TGTGCCAGCAGCTTATTTGATGAGCAGTTCTTC	CASSLFDEQFF
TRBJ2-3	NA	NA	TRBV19	TGTGCCACCCAGACTAGGACTAGCACAGATACGCAGTATTTT	CATQTRTSTDTQYF
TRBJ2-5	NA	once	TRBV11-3	TGTGCCAGCAGCAAATACGCTTCGATTTACTTC	CASSKYASIYF
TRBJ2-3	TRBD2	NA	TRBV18	TGTGCCAGCTCGCTAGCGGGAGAGATAGATACGCAGTATTTT	CASSLAGEIDTQYF
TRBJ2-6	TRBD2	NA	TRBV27	TGTGCCAGCAGTCCACGACTAGCGGGAGCTTCTGGGGCCAACGTCCTGACTTTC	CASSPRLAGASGANVLTF
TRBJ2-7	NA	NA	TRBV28	TGTGCCAGCAGTTTGGGCAGGGGTCTTGACGAGCAGTACTTC	CASSLGRGLDEQYF
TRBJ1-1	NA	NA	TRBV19	TGTGCCAGTAGTCAAGGACAGACAATGAACACTGAAGCTTTCTTT	CASSQGQTMNTEAFF